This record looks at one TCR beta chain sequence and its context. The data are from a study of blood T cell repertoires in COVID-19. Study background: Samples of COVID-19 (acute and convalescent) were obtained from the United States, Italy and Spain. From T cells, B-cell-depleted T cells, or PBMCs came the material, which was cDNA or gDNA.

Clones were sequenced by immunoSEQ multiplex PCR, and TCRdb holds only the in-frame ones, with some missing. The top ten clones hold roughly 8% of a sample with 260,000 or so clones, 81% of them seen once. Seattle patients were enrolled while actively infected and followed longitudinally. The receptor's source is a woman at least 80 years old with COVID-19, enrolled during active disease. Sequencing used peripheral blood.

The CDR3 DNA sequence: TGTGCCAGCAGTTTATGGGGTCGAAAGGGGCGCTCCTACGAGCAGTACTTC. Its translation: CASSLWGRKGRSYEQYF. The chain employs TRBV28 and TRBJ2-7, with D possibly being TRBD1 (5 bases). The CDR3 totals 17 residues. With 0 bases removed from V and 0 bases from J, the gap between germline ends came to 15 bases. Germline CDR1 MDHEN, CDR2 SYDVKM.